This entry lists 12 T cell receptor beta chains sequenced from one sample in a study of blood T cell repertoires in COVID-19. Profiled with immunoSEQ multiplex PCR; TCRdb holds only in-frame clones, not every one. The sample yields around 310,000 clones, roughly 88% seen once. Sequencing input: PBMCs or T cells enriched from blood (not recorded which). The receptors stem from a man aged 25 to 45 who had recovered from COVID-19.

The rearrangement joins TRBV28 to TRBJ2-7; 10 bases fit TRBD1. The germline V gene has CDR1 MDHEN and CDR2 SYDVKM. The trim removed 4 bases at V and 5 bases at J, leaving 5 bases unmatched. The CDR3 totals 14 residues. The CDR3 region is CASSSDRGLDEQYF. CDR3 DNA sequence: TGTGCCAGCAGTTCCGACAGGGGGCTCGACGAGCAGTACTTC.

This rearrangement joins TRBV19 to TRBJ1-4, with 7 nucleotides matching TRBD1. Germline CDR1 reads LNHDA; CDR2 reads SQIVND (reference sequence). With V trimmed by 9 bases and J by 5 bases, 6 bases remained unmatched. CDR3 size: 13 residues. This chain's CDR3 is CASWGTVNEKLFF. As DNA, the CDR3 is TGTGCCAGCTGGGGGACAGTGAATGAAAAACTGTTTTTT.

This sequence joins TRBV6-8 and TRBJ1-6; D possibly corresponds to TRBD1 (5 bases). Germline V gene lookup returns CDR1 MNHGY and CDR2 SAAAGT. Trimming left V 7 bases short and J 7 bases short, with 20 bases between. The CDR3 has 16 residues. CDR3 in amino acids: CASTLDPKEGNSPLHF. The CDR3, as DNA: TGTGCCAGCACTCTGGACCCGAAGGAGGGGAATTCACCCCTCCACTTT.

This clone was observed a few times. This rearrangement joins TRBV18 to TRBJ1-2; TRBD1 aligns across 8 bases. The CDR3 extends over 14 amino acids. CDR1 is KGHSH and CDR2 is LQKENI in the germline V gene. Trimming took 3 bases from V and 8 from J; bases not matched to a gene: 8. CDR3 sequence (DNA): TGTGCCAGCTCACCGGACAGGGCAGTTAAGGGCTACACCTTC. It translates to CASSPDRAVKGYTF.

In DNA, the CDR3 is TGTGCCAGTAGTATCGGTTGGCGGTCACCCCTCCACTTT. It translates to CASSIGWRSPLHF. The chain carries TRBV19 and TRBJ1-6; D unresolved. Trimming took 3 bases from V and 10 from J, leaving 10 bases between them. CDR1 and CDR2 from the germline V gene are LNHDA and SQIVND (reference sequence). The CDR3 is made up of 13 amino acids.

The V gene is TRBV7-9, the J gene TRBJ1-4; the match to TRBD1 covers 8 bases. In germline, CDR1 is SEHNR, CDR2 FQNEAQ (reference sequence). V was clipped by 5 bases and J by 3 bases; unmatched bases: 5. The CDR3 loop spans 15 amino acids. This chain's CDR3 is CASSLSQGANEKLFF. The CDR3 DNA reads TGTGCCAGCAGCCTATCACAGGGGGCTAATGAAAAACTGTTTTTT. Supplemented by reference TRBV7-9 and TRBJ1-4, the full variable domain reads DTGVSQNPRHKITKRGQNVTFRCDPISEHNRLYWYRQTLGQGPEFLTYFQNEAQLEKSRLLSDRFSAERPKGSFSTLEIQRTEQGDSAMYLCASSLSQGANEKLFFGSGTQLSVL.

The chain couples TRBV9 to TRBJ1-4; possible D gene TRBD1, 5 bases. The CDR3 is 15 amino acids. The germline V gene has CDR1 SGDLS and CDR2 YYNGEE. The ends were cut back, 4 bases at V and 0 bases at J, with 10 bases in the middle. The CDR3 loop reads CASSTTAATNEKLFF. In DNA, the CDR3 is TGTGCCAGCAGCACGACAGCAGCAACTAATGAAAAACTGTTTTTT. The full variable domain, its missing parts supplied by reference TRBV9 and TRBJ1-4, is DSGVTQTPKHLITATGQRVTLRCSPRSGDLSVYWYQQSLDQGLQFLIQYYNGEERAKGNILERFSAQQFPDLHSELNLSSLELGDSALYFCASSTTAATNEKLFFGSGTQLSVL.

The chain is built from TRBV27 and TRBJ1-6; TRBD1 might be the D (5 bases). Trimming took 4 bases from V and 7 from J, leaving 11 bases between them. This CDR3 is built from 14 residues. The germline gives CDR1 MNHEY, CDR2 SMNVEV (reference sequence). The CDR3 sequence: CASSSWGGNSPLHF. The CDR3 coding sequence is TGTGCCAGCAGTTCCTGGGGGGGGAATTCACCCCTCCACTTT.

CDR3 in DNA: TGTGCCAGCAGTGCCCACGGGGGCACCGGGGAGCTGTTTTTT. Its protein product is CASSAHGGTGELFF. The chain couples TRBV27 to TRBJ2-2; the D gene is possibly TRBD2 (6 bases). This CDR3 has 14 residues. The germline gives CDR1 MNHEY, CDR2 SMNVEV (reference sequence). V gave up 5 bases and J gave up 4 bases, with 11 bases separating them.

The CDR3, as DNA: TGTGCCAGTAGTATAGCCAGGGAATTATTCAATAATCAGCCCCAGCATTTT. Its protein product is CASSIARELFNNQPQHF. V usage is TRBV19 and J usage is TRBJ1-5; maybe TRBD1 (5 bases). The CDR3 runs 17 residues. The V gene's germline CDR1 is LNHDA and CDR2 SQIVND (reference sequence). The germline V and J ends were trimmed by 1 base and 4 bases, with 17 bases remaining between them.

CDR3 loop: CASSLLAGALDTQYF. CDR3 nucleotide sequence: TGTGCCAGTAGTCTCTTAGCGGGGGCTCTGGATACGCAGTATTTT. This chain links TRBV19 with TRBJ2-3; 9 bases agree with TRBD2. The V gene's germline CDR1 is LNHDA and CDR2 SQIVND (reference sequence). With 5 bases clipped from V and 6 bases from J, the junction kept 9 bases outside the gene matches. The CDR3 is 15 amino acids.

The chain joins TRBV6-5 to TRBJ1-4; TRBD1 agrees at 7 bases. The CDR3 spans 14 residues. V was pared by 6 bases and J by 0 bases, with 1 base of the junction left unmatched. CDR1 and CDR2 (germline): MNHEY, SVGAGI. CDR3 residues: CASRGQPTNEKLFF. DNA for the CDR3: TGTGCCAGCAGGGGACAGCCAACTAATGAAAAACTGTTTTTT.